The 21 T cell receptor beta chains below all came from one sample that was sequenced in a study of T cells in Graves' hyperthyroidism and ophthalmopathy. Amplification targeted TCR beta CDR3 regions from RNA transcripts. The primer set for the first-round RT-PCR of the TCR CDR3 was HTBI. MiXCR was run by TCRdb on the multiplex PCR reads, yielding one entry per CDR3 protein. The data contain approximately 32,000 distinct CDR3 sequences, approximately 50% of them singletons. Sequencing was carried out using blood. All receptors derive from a woman aged 50 to 60 with Graves' hyperthyroidism that later progressed to Graves' ophthalmopathy.

The chain recombines TRBV6-5 with TRBJ2-1; a weak D match, TRBD2 (6 bases). Germline CDR1 MNHEY, CDR2 SVGAGI. Trimming took 3 bases from V and 2 from J, leaving 8 bases between them. The CDR3 runs to 14 residues. The CDR3 spells CASSYRLAYNEQFF. The DNA of the CDR3 is TGTGCCAGCAGTTATCGACTAGCCTACAATGAGCAGTTCTTC.

This clonotype was found many times. The chain carries TRBV4-3 and TRBJ2-6; D uncertain. Deletions cut 3 bases from V and 0 bases from J, with 6 bases between. This CDR3 is built from 15 residues. Germline V gene sequence: CDR1 LGHNA, CDR2 YSLEER. The chain's CDR3 is CASSHHFSGANVLTF. CDR3 DNA sequence: TGCGCCAGCAGCCATCACTTCTCTGGGGCCAACGTCCTGACTTTC.

At least ten counts were recorded for this clonotype. The rearrangement uses TRBV5-1 and TRBJ2-1; D ambiguous. V was pared by 1 base and J by 7 bases, with 9 bases between. Germline V gene lookup returns CDR1 SGHRS and CDR2 YFSETQ. This CDR3 is 13 amino acids long. The chain's CDR3 is CASSLLRGNEQFF. In DNA, the CDR3 is TGCGCCAGCAGCTTGTTACGTGGGAATGAGCAGTTCTTC.

The V gene is TRBV10-2, the J gene TRBJ1-1; perhaps TRBD1 as D (6 bases). This CDR3 comprises 13 residues. Deletions cut 6 bases from V and 10 bases from J, with 18 bases between. Looked up from germline, CDR1 is WSHSY and CDR2 is SAAADI. CDR3 bases: TGCGCCAGCAGACAGGGACTTAGGGCGGGAGCTTTCTTT. Residues: CASRQGLRAGAFF.

This clonotype occurred many times. The chain couples TRBV14 to TRBJ1-2; D is unresolved. The germline V gene has CDR1 SGHDN and CDR2 FVKESK. This CDR3 comprises 14 residues. Between the trimmed V and J ends, which lost 2 bases and 7 bases, there was a span of 14 bases. CDR3 coding DNA: TGTGCCAGCAGCCAAACCGCAGACTATGGTGGCTACACCTTC. Protein: CASSQTADYGGYTF.

This clonotype was counted at least ten times. This rearrangement joins TRBV5-1 to TRBJ2-7; TRBD2 matches at 9 bases. The junction had 8 bases not matched to a gene; V was cut back by 8 bases and J by 2 bases. The CDR3 contains 14 residues. Germline V gene data show CDR1 as SGHRS and CDR2 as YFSETQ. The CDR3 nucleotides read TGCGCCAGTAGGAACGGACTAGCGACCTACGAGCAGTACTTC. This translates into CASRNGLATYEQYF.

The V and J genes are TRBV24-1 and TRBJ2-7; 8 nucleotides match TRBD1. V lost 7 bases to trimming and J lost 3 bases; unmatched junction nucleotides: 10. The CDR3 runs 15 residues. Germline V gene lookup returns CDR1 KGHDR and CDR2 SFDVKD. CDR3 DNA sequence: TGTGCCACCAGCGGTCCCGGGACAGGACACTACGAGCAGTACTTC. Its translation is CATSGPGTGHYEQYF.

This chain connects TRBV12-3 or TRBV12-4 to TRBJ2-7; TRBD2 matches at 7 bases. The ends lost 6 bases at V and 2 bases at J; junction bases unmatched: 7. The CDR3 spans 14 residues. This CDR3 reads CASSSREYAYEQYF. For the CDR3, the DNA is TGTGCCAGCAGCTCGCGGGAGTATGCCTACGAGCAGTACTTC.

This clonotype was seen ten or more times. The J gene is TRBJ1-6, the V gene TRBV27; no clear D gene. V lost 7 bases, J lost 3 bases, and 7 bases lay in between. Germline V gene sequence: CDR1 MNHEY, CDR2 SMNVEV (reference sequence). This CDR3 contains 13 residues. The CDR3 coding sequence is TGTGCCAGCACTACAAACTATAATTCACCCCTCCACTTT. It encodes CASTTNYNSPLHF.

On this clonotype: The DNA is omitted, as the CDR3 cannot be located on it reliably, and the CDR3 follows TCRdb's listing. The rearrangement links TRBV7-3 to TRBJ1-5; the table calls TRBD1, which could not be checked here. The CDR3 comprises 24 residues, both ends counted. Germline assignment: CDR1 SGHTA and CDR2 FQGTGA. Here the CDR3 reads CASSPWGKHNEQFFGPGNNQPQHF.

About this clonotype: The junction and the germline gene differ at one end; a read error may be behind it. The V gene is TRBV20-1, the J gene TRBJ2-7, with 7 bases lining up with TRBD1. This CDR3 is 15 amino acids long. Germline values: CDR1 DFQATT, CDR2 SNEGSKA (reference sequence). CDR3 nucleotide sequence: TGCAGTGCTAGAGATCCCGCAGGGGGAACCGGGGAGCTGTACTTC. Amino acids: CSARDPAGGTGELYF.

This clonotype was observed a single time. The DNA for the CDR3 is TGTGCCAGCAGTGGGAAGATAGGGGGTATTAATTCACCCCTCCACTTT. It yields the protein CASSGKIGGINSPLHF. The V call is TRBV6-1, the J call TRBJ1-6; weak D call: TRBD1 (6 bases). This CDR3 contains 16 residues. Trimming pared 4 bases from V and 6 bases from J, leaving 16 bases between. In germline, CDR1 is MNHNS, CDR2 SASEGT.

For this clonotype: An end of the junction does not agree with germline; a read error may underlie this. The genes are TRBV5-1 and TRBJ2-7, with 8 bases aligning to TRBD1. The V gene's germline CDR1 is SGHRS and CDR2 YFSETQ. CDR3 length: 14 residues. DNA of the CDR3: TGCGCCAGCAGCCCCGGGACAGGTGGGTACGAGCGGTACTTC. Translation: CASSPGTGGYERYF.

Comment on this clonotype: This may be a read error: a much more frequent sequence differs by one nucleotide. The chain has TRBV27 and TRBJ2-1; D is uncertain. Germline-derived CDR1 and CDR2 are MNHEY and SMNVEV (reference sequence). The CDR3 runs to 13 residues. DNA of the CDR3: TGTGCCAGCAGTTCAAGGTCCTACAATGGGCAGTTCTTC. Protein product: CASSSRSYNGQFF.

This clonotype was seen repeatedly, ten times or more. The V and J genes are TRBV3-1 and TRBJ2-7; D may be TRBD2 (5 bases). V lost 0 bases, J lost 1 base, and 10 bases lay in between. Looked up from germline, CDR1 is LGHDT and CDR2 is YNNKEL (reference sequence). The CDR3 has 15 residues. CDR3 in DNA: TGTGCCAGCAGCCAAGATGCAGGACTTTCCTACGAGCAGTACTTC. It translates to CASSQDAGLSYEQYF.

This clonotype was seen repeatedly, ten times or more. The rearrangement links TRBV11-3 to TRBJ2-5; D is possibly TRBD1 (6 bases). Trimming removed 2 bases from V and 7 bases from J, with 14 bases in between. The CDR3 is 14 residues long. Germline assignment: CDR1 SGHNT and CDR2 YENEEA. CDR3 coding DNA: TGTGCCAGCAGCTTACTAGACAGGTCGCTGACCCAGTACTTC. Its translation: CASSLLDRSLTQYF.

This clonotype was recorded a few times. The rearrangement links TRBV20-1 to TRBJ2-1; TRBD1 aligns across 9 bases. The germline V gene has CDR1 DFQATT and CDR2 SNEGSKA (reference sequence). The CDR3 length is 13 residues. V trimming: 3 bases; J trimming: 5 bases; junction bases outside the gene matches: 2. The chain's CDR3 is CSASRDRDNEQFF. CDR3 sequence (DNA): TGCAGTGCTAGTCGGGACAGGGACAATGAGCAGTTCTTC.

The rearrangement links TRBV5-1 to TRBJ2-3, with D possibly being TRBD1 (6 bases). CDR1 and CDR2 (germline): SGHRS, YFSETQ. The V end lost 5 bases, the J end lost 15 bases, and 16 bases lay between the germline ends. The CDR3 has 11 residues. CDR3 nucleotide sequence: TGCGCCAGCAGTCAACAGGGCCACGACTATTTT. Protein: CASSQQGHDYF. Supplemented by reference TRBV5-1 and TRBJ2-3, the full variable domain reads KAGVTQTPRYLIKTRGQQVTLSCSPISGHRSVSWYQQTPGQGLQFLFEYFSETQRNKGNFPGRFSGRQFSNSRSEMNVSTLELGDSALYLCASSQQGHDYFGPGTRLTVL.

A note on this clonotype: This likely comes from a read error, as the CDR3 has no conserved phenylalanine or tryptophan at its end. It is unclear where the CDR3 begins or ends on the DNA, so no DNA is shown, and the CDR3 is as TCRdb lists it. The genes are TRBV11-3 and TRBJ1-5; no check of the table's D call, TRBD1, against the DNA was made. Germline V gives CDR1 SGHNT, CDR2 YENEEA. The CDR3 region is 9 residues in length, termini included. The CDR3 here is CASSFVRDR.

This clonotype was detected ten times or more. The rearrangement uses TRBV11-3 and TRBJ1-1; 9 nucleotides line up with TRBD1. Looked up from germline, CDR1 is SGHNT and CDR2 is YENEEA. The CDR3 extends over 14 amino acids. Trimming took 5 bases from V and 1 from J; bases not matched to a gene: 2. The CDR3 DNA reads TGTGCCAGCAGCCCGGGACAGGGGAACACTGAAGCTTTCTTT. Protein product: CASSPGQGNTEAFF.

This clonotype is termed medium-sized. The chain combines TRBV29-1 with TRBJ2-7, with TRBD1 matching over 10 bases. Germline values: CDR1 SQVTM, CDR2 ANQGSEA. The V and J ends lost 6 bases and 5 bases, in that order; junction bases with no gene match: 4. This CDR3 spans 12 amino acids. The CDR3 spells CSVGTGADEQYF. The CDR3 DNA follows: TGCAGCGTCGGGACAGGGGCGGACGAGCAGTACTTC.